This section outlines one TCR beta chain sequence together with its context. The treatment is: preoperative locoregional IRX-2 cytokine immunotherapy. The repertoire was sequenced with immunoSEQ multiplex PCR; TCRdb's copy has only in-frame clones and lacks some. This sample has some 32,000 clones, with roughly four fifths found just once. J lost 1 base, V lost 6 bases, and 6 bases had no gene match. Germline CDR1 MDHEN, CDR2 SYDVKM. The length of the CDR3 is 15 residues. The data were obtained in a study of preoperative IRX-2 immunotherapy in early breast cancer. This receptor was obtained from a human donor with breast cancer. Sequenced material: lymph node tissue, taken from a patient treated with IRX-2 immunotherapy. This chain joins TRBV28 and TRBJ1-2; 9 nucleotides align to TRBD1. DNA for the CDR3: TGTGCCAGCAGCCTCCGGGACAGGGTTAACTATGGCTACACCTTC. Amino acids: CASSLRDRVNYGYTF.